This T cell receptor (beta chain) comes out of a study of PD-L1 blockade in urothelial cancer. Study at large: Atezolizumab (1,200 mg intravenously every 3 weeks) began in about 2014 for patients. Blood was evaluated 3 weeks (second dose) and 6 weeks after therapy began.

Trimming took 0 bases from V and 5 from J, leaving 14 bases between them. Germline CDR1 and CDR2: MNHNY and SVGAGI (reference sequence). There are 16 residues in the CDR3. Only in-frame clones appear in the TCRdb table, and some are missing; sequencing was by immunoSEQ multiplex PCR. This sample has some 40,000 clones; more than 80% occur once, and the top ten carry approximately 8.8%. This specimen consisted of PBMCs, obtained around atezolizumab (anti-PD-L1) treatment. The genes are TRBV6-6 and TRBJ1-5, with D possibly matching TRBD1 (5 bases). The sequence was obtained from a man between 70 and 80 years old with urothelial cancer. The CDR3 loop is CASSYSPPGWDQPQHF. The CDR3, as DNA: TGTGCCAGCAGTTACTCGCCCCCAGGGTGGGATCAGCCCCAGCATTTT.